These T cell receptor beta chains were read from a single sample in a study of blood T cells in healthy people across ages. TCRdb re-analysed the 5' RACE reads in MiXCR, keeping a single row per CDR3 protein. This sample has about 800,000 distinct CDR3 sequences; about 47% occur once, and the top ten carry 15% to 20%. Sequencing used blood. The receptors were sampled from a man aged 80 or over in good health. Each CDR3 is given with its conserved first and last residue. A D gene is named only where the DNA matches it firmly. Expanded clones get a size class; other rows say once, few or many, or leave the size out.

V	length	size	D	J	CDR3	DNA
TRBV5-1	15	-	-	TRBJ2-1	CASSLEGRTYYEQFF	TGCGCCAGCAGCTTGGAAGGGAGAACCTACTACGAGCAGTTCTTC
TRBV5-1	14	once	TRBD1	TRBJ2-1	CASSVTGTGFGQFF	TGCGCCAGCAGCGTTACCGGGACAGGGTTTGGGCAGTTCTTC
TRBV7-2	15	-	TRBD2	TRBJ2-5	CASSLNGGVGNEQYF	TGTGCCAGCAGCTTAAATGGGGGGGTTGGCAATGAGCAGTACTTC
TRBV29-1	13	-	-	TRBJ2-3	CSARRQNTDTQYF	TGCAGCGCCCGACGGCAAAACACAGATACGCAGTATTTT
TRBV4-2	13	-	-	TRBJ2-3	CASSQAGPDTQYF	TGTGCCAGCAGCCAGGCTGGGCCAGATACGCAGTATTTT
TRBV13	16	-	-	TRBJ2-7	CASSSGRGQPSYEQYF	TGTGCCAGCAGCTCCGGGAGGGGACAGCCCTCCTACGAGCAGTACTTC
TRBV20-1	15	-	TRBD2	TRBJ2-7	CSARDPSGGSYEQYF	TGCAGTGCTAGAGATCCTAGCGGGGGTTCCTACGAGCAGTACTTC
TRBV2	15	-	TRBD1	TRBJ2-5	CASSEETGAGETQYF	TGTGCCAGCAGTGAAGAGACAGGGGCGGGGGAGACCCAGTACTTC
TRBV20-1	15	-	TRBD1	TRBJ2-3	CSAPNGQGAGDTQYF	TGCAGTGCTCCGAACGGACAGGGGGCTGGAGATACGCAGTATTTT
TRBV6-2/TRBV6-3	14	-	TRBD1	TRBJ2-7	CASGQASIIYEQYF	TGTGCCAGTGGACAGGCCAGCATCATCTACGAGCAGTACTTC
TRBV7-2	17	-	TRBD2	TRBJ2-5	CASSSQLGLAGGTLGYF	TGTGCCAGCAGCTCACAATTAGGACTAGCGGGAGGTACGCTCGGGTACTTC
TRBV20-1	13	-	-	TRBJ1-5	CSAAGESNQPQHF	TGCAGTGCCGCAGGGGAAAGCAATCAGCCCCAGCATTTT
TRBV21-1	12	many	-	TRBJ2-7	CASSSREFEQYF	TGTGCCAGCAGCAGCCGGGAGTTCGAGCAGTACTTC
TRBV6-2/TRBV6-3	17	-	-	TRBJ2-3	CACSSPGARTSTDTQYF	TGTGCCTGCAGTTCGCCCGGGGCCAGAACAAGCACAGATACGCAGTATTTT
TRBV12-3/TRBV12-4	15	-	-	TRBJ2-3	CASSFAGIRTDAQYF	TGTGCCAGCAGTTTCGCAGGCATTCGCACAGATGCGCAGTATTTT
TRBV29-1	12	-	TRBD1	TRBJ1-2	CSVEAGGGGYTF	TGCAGCGTTGAAGCAGGGGGCGGTGGCTACACCTTC
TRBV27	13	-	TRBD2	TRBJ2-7	CASRLAGEYEQYF	TGTGCCAGCAGACTAGCGGGAGAGTACGAGCAGTACTTC
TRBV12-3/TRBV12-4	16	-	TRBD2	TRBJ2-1	CASSPLAGRIYNEQFF	TGTGCCAGCAGTCCGCTAGCGGGGCGAATCTACAATGAGCAGTTCTTC
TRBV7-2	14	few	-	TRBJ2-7	CASSLYVSTYEQYF	TGTGCCAGCAGCTTATACGTCTCAACCTACGAGCAGTACTTC
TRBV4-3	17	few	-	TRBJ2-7	CASSQAVRGTTSYEQYF	TGCGCCAGCAGCCAAGCCGTCAGGGGAACTACCTCCTACGAGCAGTACTTC